One sample yielded the 15 T cell receptor beta chains listed below, sequenced in a study of T-cell memory formation after mild COVID-19. Each CDR3 protein gets one entry after TCRdb re-called the 5' RACE reads with MiXCR. In the table there are about 14,000 distinct CDR3 sequences, under 25% of which are singletons. Sequencing was done on a sample of PBMCs or a T cell subset sorted from them (not recorded which). These receptors all come from an adult woman who had mild COVID-19 (a few samples of this study predate the infection). Cell type and time point are not known.

This clonotype was seen ten or more times. The genes are TRBV12-3 or TRBV12-4 and TRBJ1-2; 8 bases are shared with TRBD1. The CDR3 covers 15 residues. Trimming removed 1 base from V and 8 bases from J; junction bases left unmatched: 9. The CDR3 here is CASSLVGQGPGGYTF. The CDR3 bases are TGTGCCAGCAGTTTAGTAGGACAGGGTCCGGGAGGCTACACCTTC.

This clonotype showed up many times. V is TRBV3-1 and J is TRBJ2-2, with D hard to call. V was trimmed by 0 bases and J by 5 bases, leaving 10 bases between them. CDR1 LGHDT and CDR2 YNNKEL come from the germline V gene (reference sequence). The CDR3 sequence is 15 residues long. Here the CDR3 DNA reads TGTGCCAGCAGCCAAGATGTGGTACAAACCGGGGAGCTGTTTTTT. This encodes CASSQDVVQTGELFF.

This clonotype was counted ten times or more. J is TRBJ1-5 and V is TRBV4-1; no clear D. The CDR3 sequence is 14 residues long. Trimming cost V 3 bases and J 4 bases, with 10 bases left between them. Germline CDR1 and CDR2: MGHRA and YSYEKL. The DNA of the CDR3 is TGCGCCAGCAGCCAGTCACGGTTGAATCAGCCCCAGCATTTT. Encoded protein: CASSQSRLNQPQHF.

This clonotype was counted ten times or more. V and J are TRBV21-1 and TRBJ2-5; no DNA check was done on the table's D call, TRBD2. TRBV21-1 is an annotated pseudogene. The CDR3 has 16 residues. In DNA form, the CDR3 reads TGTGCCAGCAGCAAACTGGGAGGGCCCTACCAAGAGACCCAGTACTTC. Protein sequence: CASSKLGGPYQETQYF.

This clonotype showed up many times. The V and J genes are TRBV29-1 and TRBJ2-7, with D uncertain. Germline loops: CDR1 SQVTM, CDR2 ANQGSEA. With 5 bases removed from V and 6 bases from J, the gap between germline ends came to 11 bases. CDR3 length equals 11 residues. CDR3 protein: CSVSGPSEQYF. CDR3 DNA: TGCAGCGTTTCAGGCCCCTCCGAGCAGTACTTC.

This clonotype was counted ten times or more. V gene TRBV2 combines with J gene TRBJ2-3, with 10 bases identical to TRBD2. Germline CDR1 SNHLY, CDR2 FYNNEI. J was trimmed by 0 bases and V by 4 bases; bases with no gene match: 16. This CDR3 is built from 20 residues. CDR3 nucleotide sequence: TGTGCCAGCAGTGCCCCCGCGAGCGGGGGGGGGCACGGCAGCACAGATACGCAGTATTTT. This translates into CASSAPASGGGHGSTDTQYF.

This clonotype was seen at least ten times. The chain employs TRBV7-2 and TRBJ1-1, with D possibly TRBD1 on 5 matching bases. Germline V gives CDR1 SGHTA, CDR2 FQGNSA. The CDR3 totals 17 residues. The V and J ends lost 1 base and 3 bases respectively, with 18 bases between them. CDR3 DNA sequence: TGTGCCAGCAGCTTAGTGCCAGGGAGCCCCAGGGACACTGAAGCTTTCTTT. It codes for CASSLVPGSPRDTEAFF.

The chain recombines TRBV12-3 or TRBV12-4 with TRBJ2-3, with D possibly called TRBD1 or TRBD2 (5 bases each). The CDR3 has 14 residues. V lost 5 bases and J lost 2, with 11 bases in between. DNA of the CDR3: TGTGCCAGCAGTCTCGGGGACGTCACAGATACGCAGTATTTT. Its protein is CASSLGDVTDTQYF.

The J gene is TRBJ2-5, the V gene TRBV7-6; a possible D gene is TRBD1 (6 bases). This CDR3 spans 14 amino acids. V dropped 0 bases and J dropped 3 bases, with 8 bases sitting between them. Germline values: CDR1 SGHVS, CDR2 FNYEAQ. The CDR3, as DNA: TGTGCCAGCAGCTTAGCCCCAGGGGAAGAGACCCAGTACTTC. It translates to CASSLAPGEETQYF.

This clonotype was recorded at least ten times. The chain couples TRBV4-3 to TRBJ1-4; 9 bases fit TRBD1. Trimming removed 0 bases from V and 6 bases from J; junction bases left unmatched: 2. This CDR3 has 15 residues. Germline V gene data show CDR1 as LGHNA and CDR2 as YSLEER. CDR3 in amino acids: CASSQDDRGDEKLFF. CDR3 nucleotides: TGCGCCAGCAGCCAAGATGACAGGGGGGATGAAAAACTGTTTTTT.

This clonotype was counted many times. The V and J genes are TRBV7-9 and TRBJ1-2; TRBD1 is a possible D gene (6 bases). Germline CDR1 and CDR2: SEHNR and FQNEAQ (reference sequence). This CDR3 spans 13 amino acids. The germline V and J ends were trimmed by 5 bases and 8 bases, with 15 bases remaining between them. CDR3 nucleotides: TGTGCCAGCAGCATAGGACAGATCTACGGCTACACCTTC. Amino acids: CASSIGQIYGYTF. Complete variable domain (other parts from reference TRBV7-9 and TRBJ1-2): DTGVSQNPRHKITKRGQNVTFRCDPISEHNRLYWYRQTLGQGPEFLTYFQNEAQLEKSRLLSDRFSAERPKGSFSTLEIQRTEQGDSAMYLCASSIGQIYGYTFGSGTRLTVV.

There are many counts of this clonotype. The gene calls are TRBV9 and TRBJ1-1, with D hard to call. From germline, CDR1 is SGDLS and CDR2 YYNGEE. CDR3 length equals 15 residues. V dropped 4 bases and J dropped 0 bases, with 13 bases sitting between them. The CDR3 DNA is TGTGCCAGCAGCCCGCGTAGAGAGCTGAACACTGAAGCTTTCTTT. This encodes CASSPRRELNTEAFF. Supplemented by reference TRBV9 and TRBJ1-1, the full variable domain reads DSGVTQTPKHLITATGQRVTLRCSPRSGDLSVYWYQQSLDQGLQFLIQYYNGEERAKGNILERFSAQQFPDLHSELNLSSLELGDSALYFCASSPRRELNTEAFFGQGTRLTVV.

This chain connects TRBV7-8 to TRBJ2-3; a weak D match, TRBD2 (5 bases). Trimming removed 5 bases at V and 3 bases at J, with 15 bases between. This CDR3 spans 15 amino acids. The germline CDR1 and CDR2 sequences are SGHVS and FQNEAQ. The CDR3 loop is CASSGLSGNTDTQYF. CDR3 bases: TGTGCCAGCAGCGGTCTGAGCGGAAATACAGATACGCAGTATTTT.

At least ten counts were recorded for this clonotype. This chain links TRBV24-1 with TRBJ2-2; 7 bases map to TRBD1. The CDR3 runs 20 residues. Germline V gene data show CDR1 as KGHDR and CDR2 as SFDVKD. With 0 bases clipped from V and 7 bases from J, the junction kept 19 bases outside the gene matches. The chain's CDR3 is CATSDLQQSWTGPLYGELFF. The CDR3 DNA follows: TGTGCCACCAGTGATTTGCAGCAGTCCTGGACAGGACCCTTGTACGGGGAGCTGTTTTTT.

The chain couples TRBV20-1 to TRBJ2-5; D is perhaps TRBD1 (6 bases). Germline V gene lookup returns CDR1 DFQATT and CDR2 SNEGSKA (reference sequence). The CDR3 length is 14 residues. The germline V and J ends were trimmed by 6 bases and 3 bases, with 17 bases remaining between them. CDR3 loop: CSAETGTLEETQYF. The CDR3 nucleotides read TGCAGTGCGGAGACCGGGACACTCGAAGAGACCCAGTACTTC.